This note documents a single T cell receptor beta chain sequence. The antigen remains unidentified. These data are taken from a study of cytomegalovirus exposure and HLA in healthy donors. Whole-study results and caveats: Sequencing likely caused a cluster of highly shared sequence variants.

The CDR3 has 14 residues. V shed 2 bases and J shed 4 bases, with 12 bases lying between them. Per germline, CDR1 SGHTA and CDR2 FQGNSA. Amplification used 60 Vbeta primers and 13 Jbeta primers. Repertoires were generated with immunoSEQ multiplex PCR, while TCRdb's copy carries only in-frame clones and drops some. The table lists hundreds of thousands of clones, over 75% of them singletons. The chain recombines TRBV7-2 with TRBJ2-7; possible D gene TRBD1, 6 bases. The TCR comes from a male donor in good health and CMV-seronegative. Material: PBMCs. The CDR3 sequence is CASSLFGQSYEQYF. The CDR3 nucleotides are TGTGCCAGCAGCTTATTTGGACAGTCATACGAGCAGTACTTC.